These 21 T cell receptor beta chains were all obtained from the same sample, sequenced in a study of T-cell memory formation after mild COVID-19. One entry per CDR3 protein results from TCRdb running MiXCR on the 5' RACE reads. The sample gives about 470,000 distinct CDR3 sequences, about 20% of which show up once; 9% to 15% is in the top ten. Sample: PBMCs or a T cell subset sorted from them (not recorded which). Every receptor here comes from an adult woman who had mild COVID-19 (a few samples of this study predate the infection). Cell type and time point are not known.

The rearrangement uses TRBV4-1 and TRBJ2-5; TRBD2 matches 9 bases. This CDR3 has 16 residues. J was trimmed by 4 bases and V by 4 bases; bases with no gene match: 10. The germline V gene has CDR1 MGHRA and CDR2 YSYEKL. Written as DNA, the CDR3 is TGCGCCAGCAGCCGTCTCCCGGGACTAGCACGAGAGACCCAGTACTTC. As protein: CASSRLPGLARETQYF.

The chain employs TRBV7-9 and TRBJ1-2; perhaps TRBD1 as D (5 bases). V shed 7 bases and J shed 6 bases, with 18 bases lying between them. Germline CDR1 is SEHNR and CDR2 is FQNEAQ (reference sequence). The CDR3 contains 14 residues. This chain's CDR3 is CASKPWDVPDGYTF. The CDR3 DNA sequence: TGTGCCAGCAAGCCCTGGGACGTCCCCGATGGCTACACCTTC.

In its sample, this clonotype was seen a few times. The chain has TRBV7-2 and TRBJ2-3; the D is unclear. The CDR3 has 15 residues. Germline CDR1 SGHTA, CDR2 FQGNSA. V was shortened by 5 bases and J by 1 base, with 13 bases between the two germline ends. The CDR3 here is CASSVEYLRTDTQYF. The CDR3 nucleotides are TGTGCCAGCAGCGTGGAATACCTTCGCACAGATACGCAGTATTTT.

This clonotype was detected a few times. The J gene is TRBJ2-5, the V gene TRBV29-1; 8 positions agree with TRBD2. This CDR3 is 16 amino acids long. The J segment lost 5 bases and the V segment lost 1 base, leaving 12 bases of the junction unmatched. Germline V gene data show CDR1 as SQVTM and CDR2 as ANQGSEA. The CDR3 nucleotides read TGCAGCGTTGAAGCCCCTTCAAGCGGGAGTGGGGAGACCCAGTACTTC. This encodes CSVEAPSSGSGETQYF. Based on the CDR3 plus reference TRBV29-1 and TRBJ2-5, the full variable domain is SAVISQKPSRDICQRGTSLTIQCQVDSQVTMMFWYRQQPGQSLTLIATANQGSEATYESGFVIDKFPISRPNLTFSTLTVSNMSPEDSSIYLCSVEAPSSGSGETQYFGPGTRLLVL.

This clonotype occurred a few times. The CDR3 bases are TGTGCCAGCAGCCAACGGACTAGCGGGGCAGATACGCAGTATTTT. This sequence encodes CASSQRTSGADTQYF. The chain joins TRBV4-2 to TRBJ2-3, with 12 bases fitting TRBD2. There are 15 residues in the CDR3. V lost 2 bases and J lost 4; bases outside the gene matches: 1. CDR1 and CDR2 from the germline V gene are LGHNA and YNFKEQ.

This clonotype was observed a handful of times. The CDR3 sequence is CASSLLQIYGYTF. DNA for the CDR3: TGTGCCAGCAGCTTACTCCAGATCTATGGCTACACCTTC. V usage is TRBV7-2 and J usage is TRBJ1-2, with D uncertain. Trimming cost V 2 bases and J 4 bases, with 8 bases left between them. The CDR3 runs 13 residues. CDR1 is SGHTA and CDR2 is FQGNSA in the germline V gene.

There are many counts of this clonotype. The rearrangement joins TRBV12-3 or TRBV12-4 to TRBJ2-7; the D gene is possibly TRBD1 (6 bases). Between the trimmed V and J ends, which lost 5 bases and 0 bases, there was a span of 17 bases. CDR3 length: 16 residues. The CDR3 region has the DNA TGTGCCAGCAGTCCTCTCCCCCGGGACACCTCCTACGAGCAGTACTTC. It specifies CASSPLPRDTSYEQYF.

The rearrangement uses TRBV7-9 and TRBJ2-1; 10 bases match TRBD1. This CDR3 comprises 14 residues. The germline gives CDR1 SEHNR, CDR2 FQNEAQ (reference sequence). Trimming at V came to 6 bases and at J to 6 bases, leaving 5 bases not matched to a gene. This chain's CDR3 is CASRRGQGLNEQFF. The CDR3 nucleotides are TGTGCCAGCAGGCGGGGACAGGGGCTCAATGAGCAGTTCTTC.

This clonotype was seen a few times. The V gene is TRBV27, the J gene TRBJ2-3, with D maybe TRBD1 (6 bases). Germline CDR1 is MNHEY and CDR2 is SMNVEV (reference sequence). The V and J ends lost 3 bases and 2 bases respectively, with 12 bases between them. The CDR3 has 15 residues. CDR3: CASSFGTPVTDTQYF. Here the CDR3 DNA reads TGTGCCAGCAGTTTTGGGACACCAGTCACAGATACGCAGTATTTT.

This clonotype has a handful of counts. J is TRBJ2-7 and V is TRBV5-1, with D perhaps matching TRBD2 (6 bases). The CDR3 runs 15 residues. Trimming removed 4 bases from V and 3 bases from J, with 17 bases in between. CDR1 and CDR2 from the germline V gene are SGHRS and YFSETQ. CDR3 amino acids: CASSHLTGEDYEQYF. CDR3 bases: TGCGCCAGCAGCCATTTAACGGGGGAGGACTACGAGCAGTACTTC.

This chain uses TRBV7-9 with TRBJ1-5; D remains unclear. CDR3 length: 15 amino acids. The germline V gene encodes CDR1 SEHNR and CDR2 FQNEAQ (reference sequence). Trimming removed 5 bases from V and 2 bases from J, with 13 bases in between. CDR3 amino acids: CASSREASGNQPQHF. The CDR3 coding sequence is TGTGCCAGCAGCCGAGAGGCCTCAGGCAATCAGCCCCAGCATTTT.

This clonotype was counted a few times. CDR3 residues: CASSLAGQRYNEQFF. The CDR3 nucleotides read TGTGCCAGCAGCTTAGCGGGGCAGAGGTACAATGAGCAGTTCTTC. The chain combines TRBV7-9 with TRBJ2-1; tentative D call: TRBD1 (5 bases). The ends were cut back, 0 bases at V and 4 bases at J, with 10 bases in the middle. The germline gives CDR1 SEHNR, CDR2 FQNEAQ (reference sequence). This CDR3 is 15 amino acids long.

This clonotype appeared a few times. This chain connects TRBV20-1 to TRBJ2-1; D call uncertain. Germline CDR1 DFQATT, CDR2 SNEGSKA (reference sequence). This CDR3 comprises 13 residues. V was trimmed by 3 bases and J by 8 bases, leaving 14 bases between them. For the CDR3, the DNA is TGCAGTGCTAGTATAGGTCGTCGCCATGAGCAGTTCTTC. Amino acid sequence: CSASIGRRHEQFF.

This clonotype turned up a few times. A junction boundary mismatches the germline segment, possibly from a read error. The chain is built from TRBV4-2 and TRBJ2-3; possible D gene TRBD2, 5 bases. Looked up from germline, CDR1 is LGHNA and CDR2 is YNFKEQ. The CDR3 spans 16 residues. DNA of the CDR3: TGCGCCAGCAGCCAAGACCTAGCTCCTAGCACAGATACGCAGTATTTT. Protein sequence: CASSQDLAPSTDTQYF.

The chain uses TRBV7-3 and TRBJ2-2; 7 bases align to TRBD1. Germline assignment: CDR1 SGHTA and CDR2 FQGTGA. This CDR3 is 16 amino acids long. The ends lost 4 bases at V and 7 bases at J; junction bases unmatched: 12. The chain's CDR3 is CASSYPIRGLSGELFF. The CDR3 DNA follows: TGTGCCAGCAGCTACCCTATCAGGGGGTTGAGCGGGGAGCTGTTTTTT.

The V gene is TRBV2, the J gene TRBJ2-7; 10 bases are shared with TRBD2. The germline V gene encodes CDR1 SNHLY and CDR2 FYNNEI. Trimming took 7 bases from V and 5 from J; bases not matched to a gene: 20. The CDR3 spans 18 residues. The CDR3, as DNA: TGTGCCAGCACTTCTGAGGGGGCTAGCGGGGGCCAGAGGCACGAGCAGTACTTC. Translating gives CASTSEGASGGQRHEQYF.

This clonotype has a handful of counts. The genes are TRBV11-1 and TRBJ2-1, with TRBD1 matching over 10 bases. The CDR3 is 16 residues long. The trim removed 5 bases at V and 6 bases at J, leaving 10 bases unmatched. Germline V CDR1 and CDR2: SGHAT, FQDESV (reference sequence). The CDR3 DNA sequence: TGTGCCAGCAGCCGCACTCCGGGACAGGGGATCAATGAGCAGTTCTTC. This codes for CASSRTPGQGINEQFF.

The V and J genes are TRBV5-6 and TRBJ1-1; D possibly corresponds to TRBD1 (5 bases). The CDR3 is 15 amino acids. Germline-derived CDR1 and CDR2 are SGHDT and YYEEEE. Trimming took 7 bases from V and 0 from J, leaving 16 bases between them. As DNA, the CDR3 is TGTGCCAGCTCCCCACGGGGCCCTCTGAACACTGAAGCTTTCTTT. It encodes CASSPRGPLNTEAFF.

The V call is TRBV29-1, the J call TRBJ1-5; a weak D match, TRBD1 (6 bases). CDR3 length: 13 residues. CDR1 is SQVTM, CDR2 ANQGSEA, per germline. Trimming left V 0 bases short and J 6 bases short, with 9 bases between. CDR3 in DNA: TGCAGCGTTGAAGAGGGGGCGGGTCAGCCCCAGCATTTT. Translation: CSVEEGAGQPQHF.

This clonotype was found a few times. This chain links TRBV7-8 with TRBJ1-1; 8 positions match TRBD1. The CDR3 extends over 15 amino acids. Looked up from germline, CDR1 is SGHVS and CDR2 is FQNEAQ. J was trimmed by 6 bases and V by 5 bases; bases with no gene match: 11. CDR3 residues: CASSGQGIGRAEAFF. CDR3 bases: TGTGCCAGCAGCGGACAGGGTATAGGCCGTGCTGAAGCTTTCTTT.

This clonotype came up many times. The chain combines TRBV7-2 with TRBJ2-7; a possible D gene is TRBD2 (6 bases). With 4 bases removed from V and 3 bases from J, the gap between germline ends came to 10 bases. The CDR3 covers 13 residues. From germline, CDR1 is SGHTA and CDR2 FQGNSA. CDR3 nucleotide sequence: TGTGCCAGCAGCTCCCAGGGAGGCTACGAGCAGTACTTC. Residues: CASSSQGGYEQYF.